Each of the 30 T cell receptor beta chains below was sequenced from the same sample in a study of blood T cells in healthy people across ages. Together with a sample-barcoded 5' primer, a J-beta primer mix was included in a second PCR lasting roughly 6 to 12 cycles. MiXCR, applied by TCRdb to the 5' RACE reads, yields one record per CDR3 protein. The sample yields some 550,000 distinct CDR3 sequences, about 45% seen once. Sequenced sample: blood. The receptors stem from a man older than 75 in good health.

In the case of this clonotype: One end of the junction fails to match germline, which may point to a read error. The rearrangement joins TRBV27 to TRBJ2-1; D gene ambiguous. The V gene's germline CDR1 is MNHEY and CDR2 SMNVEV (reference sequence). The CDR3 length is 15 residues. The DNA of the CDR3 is TGTGCCAGCAGTCCATTTGCCGACTCCTACAATGAGCGGTTCTTC. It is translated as CASSPFADSYNERFF.

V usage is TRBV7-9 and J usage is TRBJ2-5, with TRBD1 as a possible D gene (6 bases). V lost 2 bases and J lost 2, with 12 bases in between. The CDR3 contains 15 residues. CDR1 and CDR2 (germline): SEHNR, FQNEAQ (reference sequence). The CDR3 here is CASSLPQGEQETQYF. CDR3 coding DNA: TGTGCCAGCAGCTTACCACAGGGAGAACAAGAGACCCAGTACTTC.

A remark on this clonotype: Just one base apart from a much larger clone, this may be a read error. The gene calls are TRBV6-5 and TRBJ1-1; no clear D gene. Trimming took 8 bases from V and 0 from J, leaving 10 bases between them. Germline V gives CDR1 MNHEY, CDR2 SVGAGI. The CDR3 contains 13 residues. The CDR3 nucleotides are TGTGCCAGCGGTTCTCCGATGAACACTGAAGCTTTCTTT. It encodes CASGSPMNTEAFF.

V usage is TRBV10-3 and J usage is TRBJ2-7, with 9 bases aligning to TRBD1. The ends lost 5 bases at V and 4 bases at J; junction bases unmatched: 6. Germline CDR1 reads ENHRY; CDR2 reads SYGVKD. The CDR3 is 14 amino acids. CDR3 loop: CAISPEQGAYEQYF. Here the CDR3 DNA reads TGTGCCATCAGTCCGGAACAGGGGGCTTACGAGCAGTACTTC.

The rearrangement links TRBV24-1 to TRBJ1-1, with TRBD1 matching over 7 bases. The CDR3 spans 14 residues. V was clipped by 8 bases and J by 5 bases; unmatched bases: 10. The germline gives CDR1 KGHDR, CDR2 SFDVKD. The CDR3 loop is CATKSARGETEAFF. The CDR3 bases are TGTGCCACCAAATCGGCCAGGGGGGAAACTGAAGCTTTCTTT.

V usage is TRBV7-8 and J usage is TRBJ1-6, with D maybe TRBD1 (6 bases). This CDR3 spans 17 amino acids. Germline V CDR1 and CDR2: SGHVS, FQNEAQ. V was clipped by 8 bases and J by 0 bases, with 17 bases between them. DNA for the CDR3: TGTGCCAGCGCAATTACAGGGACTCGCTCCTATAATTCACCCCTCCACTTT. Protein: CASAITGTRSYNSPLHF.

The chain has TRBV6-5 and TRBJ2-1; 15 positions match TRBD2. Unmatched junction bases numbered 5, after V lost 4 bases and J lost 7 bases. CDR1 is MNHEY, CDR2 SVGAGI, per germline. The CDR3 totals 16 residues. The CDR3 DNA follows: TGTGCCAGCAGTTCCCATGGACTAGCGGGGGGGAATGAGCAGTTCTTC. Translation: CASSSHGLAGGNEQFF.

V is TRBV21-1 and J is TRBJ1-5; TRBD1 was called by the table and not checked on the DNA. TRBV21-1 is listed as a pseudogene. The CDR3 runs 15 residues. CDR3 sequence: CASSEGTGGNQPQHF. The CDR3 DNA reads TGTGCCAGCAGCGAGGGGACAGGGGGCAATCAGCCCCAGCATTTT.

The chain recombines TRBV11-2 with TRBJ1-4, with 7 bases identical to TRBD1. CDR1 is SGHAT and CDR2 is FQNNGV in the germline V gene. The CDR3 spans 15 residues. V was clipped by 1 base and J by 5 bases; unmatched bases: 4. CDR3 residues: CASSLGGQINEKLFF. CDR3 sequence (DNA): TGTGCCAGCAGCTTAGGGGGACAGATCAATGAAAAACTGTTTTTT.

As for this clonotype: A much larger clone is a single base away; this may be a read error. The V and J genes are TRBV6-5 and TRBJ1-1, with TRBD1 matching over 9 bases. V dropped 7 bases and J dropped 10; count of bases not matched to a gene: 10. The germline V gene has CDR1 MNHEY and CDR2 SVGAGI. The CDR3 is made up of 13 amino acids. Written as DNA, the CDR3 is TGTGCCAGCAAACTACAGGGGGCGGGTGGAGCTTTCTTT. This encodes CASKLQGAGGAFF.

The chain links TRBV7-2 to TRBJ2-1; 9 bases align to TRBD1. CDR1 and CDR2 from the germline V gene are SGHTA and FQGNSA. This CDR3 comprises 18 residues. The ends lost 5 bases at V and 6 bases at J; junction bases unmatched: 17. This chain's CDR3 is CASSRRGVPGQGGNEQFF. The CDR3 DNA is TGTGCCAGCAGCCGTCGTGGGGTACCGGGACAGGGTGGCAATGAGCAGTTCTTC.

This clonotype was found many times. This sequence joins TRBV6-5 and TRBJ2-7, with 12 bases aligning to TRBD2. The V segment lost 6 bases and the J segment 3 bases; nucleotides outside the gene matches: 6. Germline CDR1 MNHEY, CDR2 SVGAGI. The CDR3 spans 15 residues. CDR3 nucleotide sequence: TGTGCCAGCAGGTCTAGCGGGAGGGCCCTCTACGAGCAGTACTTC. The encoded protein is CASRSSGRALYEQYF.

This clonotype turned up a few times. CDR3 nucleotides: TGTGCCAGCAGCTTAGTGGGCGGGAGGAACTACGAGCAGTACTTC. As protein: CASSLVGGRNYEQYF. V usage is TRBV7-2 and J usage is TRBJ2-7, with TRBD2 matching 8 bases. This CDR3 region has 15 residues. Per the germline V gene, CDR1 is SGHTA and CDR2 is FQGNSA. V was clipped by 1 base and J by 3 bases; unmatched bases: 5.

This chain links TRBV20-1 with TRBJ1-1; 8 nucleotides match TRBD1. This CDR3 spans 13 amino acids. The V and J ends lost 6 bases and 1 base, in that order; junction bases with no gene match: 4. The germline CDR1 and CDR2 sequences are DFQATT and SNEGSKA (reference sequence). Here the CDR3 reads CSAHRGANTEAFF. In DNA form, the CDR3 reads TGCAGTGCCCACAGGGGGGCGAACACTGAAGCTTTCTTT.

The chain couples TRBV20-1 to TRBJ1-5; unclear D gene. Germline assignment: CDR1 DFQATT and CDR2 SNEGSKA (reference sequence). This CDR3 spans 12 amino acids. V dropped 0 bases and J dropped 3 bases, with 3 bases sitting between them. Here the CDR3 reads CSAREPNQPQHF. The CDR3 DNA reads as TGCAGTGCTAGAGAACCCAATCAGCCCCAGCATTTT.

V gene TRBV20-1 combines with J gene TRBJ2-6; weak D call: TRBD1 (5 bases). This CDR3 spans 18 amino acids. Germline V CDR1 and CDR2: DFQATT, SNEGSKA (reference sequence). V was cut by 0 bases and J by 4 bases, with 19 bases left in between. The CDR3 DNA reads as TGCAGTGCTAGAGATTTGGGCAGGGTAACGGCAGGGGCCAACGTCCTGACTTTC. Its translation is CSARDLGRVTAGANVLTF.

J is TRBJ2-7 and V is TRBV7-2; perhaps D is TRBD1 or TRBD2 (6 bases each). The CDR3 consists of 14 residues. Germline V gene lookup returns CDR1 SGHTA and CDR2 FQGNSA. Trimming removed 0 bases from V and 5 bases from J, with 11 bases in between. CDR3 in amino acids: CASSLAGGPDEQYF. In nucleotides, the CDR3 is TGTGCCAGCAGCTTAGCAGGGGGGCCCGACGAGCAGTACTTC.

CDR3 nucleotides: TGTGCCAGCAGCCTGTATTGGGACCCCTCCTACAATGAGCAGTTCTTC. It yields the protein CASSLYWDPSYNEQFF. The chain employs TRBV5-4 and TRBJ2-1; D is tentatively TRBD1 or TRBD2 (5 bases each). Germline V gene lookup returns CDR1 SGHNT and CDR2 YYREEE (reference sequence). V was cut by 4 bases and J by 0 bases, with 14 bases left in between. This CDR3 is built from 16 residues.

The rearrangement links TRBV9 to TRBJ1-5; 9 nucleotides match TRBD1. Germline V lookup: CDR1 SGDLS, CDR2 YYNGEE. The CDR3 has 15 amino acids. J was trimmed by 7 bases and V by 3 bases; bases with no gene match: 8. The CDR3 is CASSAGTGFRQPQHF. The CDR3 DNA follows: TGTGCCAGCAGCGCGGGGACAGGGTTTCGGCAGCCCCAGCATTTT.

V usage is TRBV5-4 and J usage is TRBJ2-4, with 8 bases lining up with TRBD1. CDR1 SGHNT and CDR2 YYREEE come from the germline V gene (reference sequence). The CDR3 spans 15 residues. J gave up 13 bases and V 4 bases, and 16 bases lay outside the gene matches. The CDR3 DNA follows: TGTGCCAGCAGCAAAAATCCGGGACAGGAGAATGTGCAGTACTTC. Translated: CASSKNPGQENVQYF.

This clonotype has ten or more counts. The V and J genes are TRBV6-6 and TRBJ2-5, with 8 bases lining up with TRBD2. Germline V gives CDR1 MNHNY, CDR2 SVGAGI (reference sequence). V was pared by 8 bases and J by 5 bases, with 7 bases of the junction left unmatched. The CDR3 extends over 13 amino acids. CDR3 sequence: CASLAIAGETQYF. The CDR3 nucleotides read TGTGCCAGCCTCGCCATAGCGGGGGAGACCCAGTACTTC.

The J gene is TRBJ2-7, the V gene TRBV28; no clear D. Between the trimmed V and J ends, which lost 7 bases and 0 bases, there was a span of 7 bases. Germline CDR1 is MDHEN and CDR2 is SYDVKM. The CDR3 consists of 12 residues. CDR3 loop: CASKQNSYEQYF. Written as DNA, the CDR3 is TGTGCCAGCAAGCAGAACTCCTACGAGCAGTACTTC.

The chain's CDR3 is CASRIQGNIQYF. CDR3 coding DNA: TGTGCCAGCAGAATACAGGGCAACATTCAGTACTTC. V is TRBV2 and J is TRBJ2-4; D is perhaps TRBD1 (6 bases). The ends were cut back, 6 bases at V and 7 bases at J, with 10 bases in the middle. The V gene's germline CDR1 is SNHLY and CDR2 FYNNEI. The CDR3 is 12 residues long. Using reference TRBV2 and TRBJ2-4 for the parts outside the CDR3, the full variable domain is EPEVTQTPSHQVTQMGQEVILRCVPISNHLYFYWYRQILGQKVEFLVSFYNNEISEKSEIFDDQFSVERPDGSNFTLKIRSTKLEDSAMYFCASRIQGNIQYFGAGTRLSVL.

The CDR3 nucleotides read TGTGCCAGCAGCTTAGCGGCCGGCGGGACTTACGAGCAGTACTTC. It is translated as CASSLAAGGTYEQYF. The chain carries TRBV7-2 and TRBJ2-7; TRBD2 is a possible D gene (6 bases). The CDR3 runs to 15 residues. Per germline, CDR1 SGHTA and CDR2 FQGNSA. V was trimmed by 0 bases and J by 4 bases, leaving 13 bases between them.

CDR3 nucleotides: TGCAGTGCTAGGACCCAGGGGGCGAGGACTTACGAGCAGTACTTC. Residues: CSARTQGARTYEQYF. This chain uses TRBV20-1 with TRBJ2-7; 8 bases agree with TRBD1. V dropped 3 bases and J dropped 4; count of bases not matched to a gene: 11. Germline loops: CDR1 DFQATT, CDR2 SNEGSKA (reference sequence). This CDR3 comprises 15 residues.

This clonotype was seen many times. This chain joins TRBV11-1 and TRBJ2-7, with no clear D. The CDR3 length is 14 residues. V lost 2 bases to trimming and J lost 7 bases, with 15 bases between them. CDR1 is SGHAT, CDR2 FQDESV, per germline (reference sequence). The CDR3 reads CASSLRPVLWEQYF. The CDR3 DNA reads TGTGCCAGCAGCTTACGCCCGGTCCTGTGGGAGCAGTACTTC.

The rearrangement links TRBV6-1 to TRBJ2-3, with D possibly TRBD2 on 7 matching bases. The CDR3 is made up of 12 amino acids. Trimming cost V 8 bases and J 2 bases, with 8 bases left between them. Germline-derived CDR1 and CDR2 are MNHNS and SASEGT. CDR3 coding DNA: TGTGCCAGCGGGGGGGCCACAGATACGCAGTATTTT. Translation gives CASGGATDTQYF.

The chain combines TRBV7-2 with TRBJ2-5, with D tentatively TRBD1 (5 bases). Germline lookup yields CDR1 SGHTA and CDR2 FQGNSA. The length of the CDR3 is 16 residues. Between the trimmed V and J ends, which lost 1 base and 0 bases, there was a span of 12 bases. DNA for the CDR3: TGTGCCAGCAGCTTAGGAGACAGACAGTACCAAGAGACCCAGTACTTC. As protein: CASSLGDRQYQETQYF. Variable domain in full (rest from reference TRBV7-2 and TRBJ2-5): GAGVSQSPSNKVTEKGKDVELRCDPISGHTALYWYRQSLGQGLEFLIYFQGNSAPDKSGLPSDRFSAERTGGSVSTLTIQRTQQEDSAVYLCASSLGDRQYQETQYFGPGTRLLVL.

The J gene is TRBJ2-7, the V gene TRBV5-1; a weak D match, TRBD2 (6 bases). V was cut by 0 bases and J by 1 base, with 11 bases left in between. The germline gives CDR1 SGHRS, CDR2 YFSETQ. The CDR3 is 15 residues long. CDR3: CASSLGRGTSYEQYF. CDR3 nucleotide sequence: TGCGCCAGCAGCTTGGGCCGGGGGACTTCCTACGAGCAGTACTTC.

CDR3 in DNA: TGTGCCATCAGTGCCGGGACAGCTTACGAGCAGTACTTC. Protein product: CAISAGTAYEQYF. V is TRBV10-3 and J is TRBJ2-7; TRBD1 agrees at 7 bases. V gave up 4 bases and J gave up 4 bases; unmatched junction bases: 4. The CDR3 totals 13 residues. Germline lookup yields CDR1 ENHRY and CDR2 SYGVKD.